Each of the 8 T cell receptor beta chains below was sequenced from the same sample in a study of technical replicates of blood from a few donors. Sequencing used immunoSEQ multiplex PCR; TCRdb keeps in-frame clones, though not all of them. The repertoire holds approximately 70,000 clones, with about 94% as singletons. Input material: T cells isolated from PBMCs. The source is a human donor in good health.

The chain's CDR3 is CASSKEREIDTQYF. CDR3 bases: TGTGCCAGTAGTAAGGAGCGGGAGATAGATACGCAGTATTTT. The V and J genes are TRBV19 and TRBJ2-3, with TRBD2 identical over 8 bases. V dropped 4 bases and J dropped 5; count of bases not matched to a gene: 5. CDR3 length equals 14 residues. Germline V lookup: CDR1 LNHDA, CDR2 SQIVND (reference sequence). Looking up the rest from reference TRBV19 and TRBJ2-3 gives the full variable domain: DGGITQSPKYLFRKEGQNVTLSCEQNLNHDAMYWYRQDPGQGLRLIYYSQIVNDFQKGDIAEGYSVSREKKESFPLTVTSAQKNPTAFYLCASSKEREIDTQYFGPGTRLTVL.

CDR3 amino acids: CASSLSGLSYEQYF. DNA for the CDR3: TGTGCCAGCAGCCTTTCGGGTTTATCCTACGAGCAGTACTTC. This chain links TRBV6-5 with TRBJ2-7; D remains unclear. CDR1 is MNHEY, CDR2 SVGAGI, per germline. The ends were cut back, 6 bases at V and 1 base at J, with 13 bases in the middle. The length of the CDR3 is 14 residues.

The V call is TRBV28, the J call TRBJ2-5; TRBD1 agrees at 8 bases. Germline V CDR1 and CDR2: MDHEN, SYDVKM. J gave up 5 bases and V 2 bases, and 7 bases lay outside the gene matches. The CDR3 contains 15 residues. The CDR3 spells CASSLRRTGSETQYF. Written as DNA, the CDR3 is TGTGCCAGCAGTTTACGACGGACAGGGTCGGAGACCCAGTACTTC.

The V call is TRBV7-3, the J call TRBJ2-3; D might be TRBD2 (6 bases). Per germline, CDR1 SGHTA and CDR2 FQGTGA. V lost 1 base to trimming and J lost 6 bases, with 8 bases between them. The CDR3 loop spans 13 amino acids. The CDR3 loop is CASSLNGGDTQYF. The DNA of the CDR3 is TGTGCCAGCAGCTTAAATGGGGGGGATACGCAGTATTTT. The variable domain in full, with the rest retrieved from reference TRBV7-3 and TRBJ2-3, is GAGVSQTPSNKVTEKGKYVELRCDPISGHTALYWYRQSLGQGPEFLIYFQGTGAADDSGLPNDRFFAVRPEGSVSTLKIQRTERGDSAVYLCASSLNGGDTQYFGPGTRLTVL.

This clone came up once. The rearrangement joins TRBV6-5 to TRBJ1-5, with D uncertain. With 0 bases removed from V and 2 bases from J, the gap between germline ends came to 8 bases. Germline CDR1 reads MNHEY; CDR2 reads SVGAGI. The CDR3 has 15 amino acids. CDR3 amino acids: CASSYSWQGNQPQHF. The CDR3 DNA follows: TGTGCCAGCAGTTACTCTTGGCAGGGCAATCAGCCCCAGCATTTT.

The rearrangement joins TRBV2 to TRBJ2-7; TRBD1 matches 8 bases. Germline values: CDR1 SNHLY, CDR2 FYNNEI. The CDR3 runs to 15 residues. The junction had 9 bases not matched to a gene; V was cut back by 5 bases and J by 3 bases. CDR3: CASSTQTGVYYEQYF. For the CDR3, the DNA is TGTGCCAGCAGTACTCAGACAGGGGTGTACTACGAGCAGTACTTC. Drawing the rest from reference TRBV2 and TRBJ2-7, the complete variable domain is EPEVTQTPSHQVTQMGQEVILRCVPISNHLYFYWYRQILGQKVEFLVSFYNNEISEKSEIFDDQFSVERPDGSNFTLKIRSTKLEDSAMYFCASSTQTGVYYEQYFGPGTRLTVT.

This chain links TRBV4-1 with TRBJ2-2; TRBD2 matches at 11 bases. The length of the CDR3 is 15 residues. V trimming: 6 bases; J trimming: 5 bases; junction bases outside the gene matches: 5. Germline V gene sequence: CDR1 MGHRA, CDR2 YSYEKL. The CDR3 sequence is CASSLTSGITGELFF. CDR3 nucleotides: TGCGCCAGCAGTCTGACTAGCGGGATAACCGGGGAGCTGTTTTTT.

V is TRBV2 and J is TRBJ1-1; D is unclear. Trimming stripped 4 bases from V and 7 bases from J, with 7 bases between. The CDR3 is 11 amino acids. Germline assignment: CDR1 SNHLY and CDR2 FYNNEI. This CDR3 reads CASSVAIEAFF. Written as DNA, the CDR3 is TGTGCCAGCAGTGTCGCGATTGAAGCTTTCTTT.